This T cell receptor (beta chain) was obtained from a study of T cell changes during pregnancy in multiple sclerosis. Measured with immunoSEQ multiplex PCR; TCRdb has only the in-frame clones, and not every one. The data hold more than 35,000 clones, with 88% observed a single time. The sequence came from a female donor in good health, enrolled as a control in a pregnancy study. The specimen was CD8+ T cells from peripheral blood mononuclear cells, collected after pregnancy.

The CDR3 DNA reads TGTGCCAGTAGTATCTCGGTTAGATTTAACACTGAAGCTTTCTTT. It yields the protein CASSISVRFNTEAFF. V usage is TRBV19 and J usage is TRBJ1-1; D unresolved. Germline CDR1 is LNHDA and CDR2 is SQIVND (reference sequence). The V end lost 3 bases, the J end lost 2 bases, and 13 bases lay between the germline ends. The CDR3 runs 15 residues.